Included here is one T cell receptor (beta chain) sequence, with context. These data come from a study of CD8 T cells in ankylosing spondylitis. Germline CDR1 reads SGHDN; CDR2 reads FVKESK. V shed 1 base and J shed 8 bases, with 6 bases lying between them. The CDR3 is 12 residues long. TCRdb called the 5' RACE reads again in MiXCR, with one record for every CDR3 protein. In the table there are around 150,000 distinct CDR3 sequences, around 10% of which are singletons. The specimen was blood, either unsorted or a sorted T cell fraction (not recorded which). The origin of this receptor is a male donor with ankylosing spondylitis or in good health (not recorded which). This sequence joins TRBV14 and TRBJ2-1; D is possibly TRBD2 (5 bases). In DNA form, the CDR3 reads TGTGCCAGCAGCCAAGGAGGGCATGAGCAGTTCTTC. It is translated as CASSQGGHEQFF.